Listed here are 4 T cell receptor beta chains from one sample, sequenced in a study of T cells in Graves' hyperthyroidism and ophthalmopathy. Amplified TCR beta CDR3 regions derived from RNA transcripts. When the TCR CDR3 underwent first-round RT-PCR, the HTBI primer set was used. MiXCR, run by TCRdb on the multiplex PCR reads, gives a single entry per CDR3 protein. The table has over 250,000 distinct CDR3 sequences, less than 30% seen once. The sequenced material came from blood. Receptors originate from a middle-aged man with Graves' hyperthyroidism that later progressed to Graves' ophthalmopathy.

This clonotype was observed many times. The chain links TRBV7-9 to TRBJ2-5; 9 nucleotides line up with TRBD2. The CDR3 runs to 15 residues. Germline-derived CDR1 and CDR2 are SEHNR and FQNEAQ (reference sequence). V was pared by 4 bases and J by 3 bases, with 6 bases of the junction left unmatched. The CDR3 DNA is TGTGCCAGCAGCTCCGGACTAGCGAGCGAAGAGACCCAGTACTTC. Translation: CASSSGLASEETQYF.

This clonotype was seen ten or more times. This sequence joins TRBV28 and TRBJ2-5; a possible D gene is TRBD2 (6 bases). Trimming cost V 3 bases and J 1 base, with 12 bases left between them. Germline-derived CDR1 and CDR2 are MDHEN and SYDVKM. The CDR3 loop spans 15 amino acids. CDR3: CASSFSTGAQETQYF. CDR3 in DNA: TGTGCCAGCAGTTTTAGTACGGGAGCCCAAGAGACCCAGTACTTC.

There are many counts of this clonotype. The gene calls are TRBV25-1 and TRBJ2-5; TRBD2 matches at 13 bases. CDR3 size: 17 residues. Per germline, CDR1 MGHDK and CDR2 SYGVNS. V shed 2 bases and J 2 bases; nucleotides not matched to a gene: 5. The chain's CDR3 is CASSELWTSGGQETQYF. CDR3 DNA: TGTGCCAGCAGTGAACTTTGGACTAGCGGGGGTCAAGAGACCCAGTACTTC.

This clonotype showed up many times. In DNA, the CDR3 is TGCGCCAGCAGTGCGGGGACCTGGCCCTACGAGCAGTACTTC. Amino acids: CASSAGTWPYEQYF. The genes are TRBV10-1 and TRBJ2-7, with D possibly called TRBD1 or TRBD2 (5 bases each). In germline, CDR1 is WNHNN, CDR2 SYGVQD (reference sequence). Trimming cost V 4 bases and J 2 bases, with 12 bases left between them. This CDR3 is built from 14 residues.